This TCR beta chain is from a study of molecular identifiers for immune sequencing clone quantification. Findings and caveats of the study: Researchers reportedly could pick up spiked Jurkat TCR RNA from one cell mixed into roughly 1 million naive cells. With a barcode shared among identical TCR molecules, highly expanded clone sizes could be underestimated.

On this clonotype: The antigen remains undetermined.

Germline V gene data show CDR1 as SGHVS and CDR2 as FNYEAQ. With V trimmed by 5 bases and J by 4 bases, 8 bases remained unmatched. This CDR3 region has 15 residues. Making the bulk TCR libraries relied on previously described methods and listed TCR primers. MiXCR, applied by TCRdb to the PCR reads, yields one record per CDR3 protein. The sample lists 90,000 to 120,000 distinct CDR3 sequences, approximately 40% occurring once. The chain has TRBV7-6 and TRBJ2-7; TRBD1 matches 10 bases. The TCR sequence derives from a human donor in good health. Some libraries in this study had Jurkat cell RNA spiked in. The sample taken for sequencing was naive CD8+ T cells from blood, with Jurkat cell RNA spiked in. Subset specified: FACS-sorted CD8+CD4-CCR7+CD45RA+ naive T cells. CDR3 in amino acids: CASSEERTGGYEQYF. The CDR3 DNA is TGTGCCAGCAGCGAAGAGCGGACAGGGGGGTACGAGCAGTACTTC.